This T cell receptor beta chain was observed in a study of blood T cell repertoires in COVID-19. Study-level background: COVID-19 samples from acute and convalescent phases originated in the United States, Italy and Spain. Sources were T cells, B-cell-depleted T cells, or PBMCs; the material itself was cDNA or gDNA.

Profiled with immunoSEQ multiplex PCR; TCRdb holds only in-frame clones, not every one. The sample contains some 100,000 clones, 65% to 90% of which appear only once. Looked up from germline, CDR1 is LNHDA and CDR2 is SQIVND (reference sequence). The germline V and J ends were trimmed by 5 bases and 1 base, with 8 bases remaining between them. This CDR3 comprises 13 residues. The chain recombines TRBV19 with TRBJ1-1; D ambiguous. Sequencing input: PBMCs or T cells enriched from blood (not recorded which). This sequence was found in a woman aged 50 to 65 who had recovered from COVID-19. CDR3 nucleotides: TGTGCCAGTAGTGCCACAGCGAACACTGAAGCTTTCTTT. Its protein is CASSATANTEAFF.